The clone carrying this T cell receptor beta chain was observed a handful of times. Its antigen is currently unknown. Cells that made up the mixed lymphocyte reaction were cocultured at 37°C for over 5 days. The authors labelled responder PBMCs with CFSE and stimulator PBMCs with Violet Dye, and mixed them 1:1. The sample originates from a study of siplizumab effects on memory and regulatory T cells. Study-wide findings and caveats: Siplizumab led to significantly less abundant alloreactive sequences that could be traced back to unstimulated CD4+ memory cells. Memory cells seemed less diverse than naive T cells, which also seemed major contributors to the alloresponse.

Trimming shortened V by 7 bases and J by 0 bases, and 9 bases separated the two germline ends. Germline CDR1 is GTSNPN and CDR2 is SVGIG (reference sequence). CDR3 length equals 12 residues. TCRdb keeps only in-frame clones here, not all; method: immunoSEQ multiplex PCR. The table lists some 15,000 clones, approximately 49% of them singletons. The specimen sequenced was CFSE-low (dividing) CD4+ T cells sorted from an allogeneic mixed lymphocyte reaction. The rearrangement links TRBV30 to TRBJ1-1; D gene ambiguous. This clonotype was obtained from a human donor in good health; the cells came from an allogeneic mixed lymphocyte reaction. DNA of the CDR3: TGTGCCTCCGGACGGCTGAACACTGAAGCTTTCTTT. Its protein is CASGRLNTEAFF. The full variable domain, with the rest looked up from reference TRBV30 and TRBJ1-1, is SQTIHQWPATLVQPVGSPLSLECTVEGTSNPNLYWYRQAAGRGLQLLFYSVGIGQISSEVPQNLSASRPQDRQFILSSKKLLLSDSGFYLCASGRLNTEAFFGQGTRLTVV.